This T cell receptor beta chain stems from a study of HIV-infected patients and healthy controls. TCRdb used MiXCR to reprocess the 5' RACE reads, holding one entry per CDR3 protein. The data hold 19,000 or so distinct CDR3 sequences, with roughly 19% observed a single time. The table lists this clonotype with many counts. The origin of this receptor is a human donor in good health. The material sequenced was CD8+ T cells from blood.

CDR3 in amino acids: CASSELGGGNQPQHF. As DNA, the CDR3 is TGTGCCAGCAGTGAATTAGGGGGCGGCAATCAGCCCCAGCATTTT. V usage is TRBV6-1 and J usage is TRBJ1-5; the match to TRBD1 covers 7 bases. Per the germline V gene, CDR1 is MNHNS and CDR2 is SASEGT. With V trimmed by 2 bases and J by 2 bases, 3 bases remained unmatched. The CDR3 is 15 amino acids.